This T cell receptor (beta chain) was identified during a study of T cell changes during pregnancy in multiple sclerosis. Trimming removed 4 bases from V and 3 bases from J; junction bases left unmatched: 9. Germline V gene lookup returns CDR1 KGHSH and CDR2 LQKENI. The CDR3 consists of 16 residues. Sequenced by immunoSEQ multiplex PCR; TCRdb stores in-frame clones only, minus some. The table lists fewer than 55,000 clones, about 90% of them singletons. The sequence came from a female donor with multiple sclerosis, enrolled in a pregnancy study. Sequenced material: peripheral blood, taken in the first trimester of pregnancy. The genes are TRBV18 and TRBJ1-1, with 9 nucleotides matching TRBD1. The CDR3: CASSRGQGWTDTEAFF. The CDR3 DNA sequence: TGTGCCAGCTCACGTGGACAGGGGTGGACGGACACTGAAGCTTTCTTT.